Below, 29 T cell receptor beta chains from the same sample are listed, as sequenced in a study of shared T cell receptors in the human thymus. Data came from immunoSEQ multiplex PCR; TCRdb stores just in-frame clones and leaves some out. The sample has hundreds of thousands of clones, 85% to 90% seen once; the top ten hold around 0.01%. This same sample was also part of a study on human thymus T cells.

Material for sequencing was thymocytes. The receptor source for this set is a boy younger than two with a congenital heart defect.

DNA of the CDR3: TGTGCCAGCAGCCAATCCCCGGGGAATGAAGAGACCCAGTACTTC. Protein product: CASSQSPGNEETQYF. V gene TRBV16 combines with J gene TRBJ2-5; D is perhaps TRBD2 (5 bases). In germline, CDR1 is KGHSY, CDR2 FQNENV. The V end lost 0 bases, the J end lost 3 bases, and 11 bases lay between the germline ends. The length of the CDR3 is 15 residues.

V gene TRBV4-1 combines with J gene TRBJ1-1, with D maybe TRBD1 (5 bases). Looked up from germline, CDR1 is MGHRA and CDR2 is YSYEKL. Trimming took 4 bases from V and 5 from J, leaving 20 bases between them. CDR3 length: 16 amino acids. The CDR3 nucleotides are TGCGCCAGCAGCCCGTGGCGGCCAGGGAAAGATACTGAAGCTTTCTTT. This sequence encodes CASSPWRPGKDTEAFF.

This clone appeared a single time. The V call is TRBV25-1, the J call TRBJ2-7, with a weak D call TRBD2 (6 bases). Trimming took 6 bases from V and 1 from J, leaving 19 bases between them. CDR1 MGHDK and CDR2 SYGVNS come from the germline V gene. CDR3 length: 16 residues. The CDR3: CASRGKSDSGSYEQYF. As DNA, the CDR3 is TGTGCCAGCAGAGGGAAGTCGGATAGCGGATCCTACGAGCAGTACTTC.

The chain combines TRBV30 with TRBJ2-7, with TRBD2 matching over 9 bases. The CDR3 is 17 amino acids. Germline V CDR1 and CDR2: GTSNPN, SVGIG (reference sequence). The junction had 12 bases not matched to a gene; V was cut back by 1 base and J by 2 bases. The CDR3 DNA reads as TGTGCCTGGAGTGCCCCACTGTGGACTAGCGTGACCTACGAGCAGTACTTC. It translates to CAWSAPLWTSVTYEQYF.

V and J are TRBV7-6 and TRBJ2-1, with TRBD2 matching 11 bases. Germline values: CDR1 SGHVS, CDR2 FNYEAQ. Trimming took 5 bases from V and 1 from J; bases not matched to a gene: 10. The CDR3 extends over 18 amino acids. The CDR3 DNA reads as TGTGCCAGCAGCCCGAGACTAGCGGGACCGACTTCCTACAATGAGCAGTTCTTC. Protein product: CASSPRLAGPTSYNEQFF.

The DNA of the CDR3 is TGTGCCACCCCCAAGGGGCTACCTAAGGAGTTTTTT. It encodes CATPKGLPKEFF. The chain couples TRBV19 to TRBJ2-2, with TRBD1 as a possible D gene (5 bases). Germline V gives CDR1 LNHDA, CDR2 SQIVND (reference sequence). Trimming cost V 10 bases and J 16 bases, with 22 bases left between them. The CDR3 is made up of 12 amino acids.

This chain joins TRBV9 and TRBJ2-3, with a possible D match to TRBD2 (6 bases). This CDR3 has 16 amino acids. Germline CDR1 reads SGDLS; CDR2 reads YYNGEE. Trimming took off 0 bases at V and 2 bases at J, with 13 bases between the two ends. CDR3 DNA sequence: TGTGCCAGCAGCGTAGGGGTAGCGGACCTCACAGATACGCAGTATTTT. Translating it yields CASSVGVADLTDTQYF.

The chain employs TRBV29-1 and TRBJ2-1; possibly TRBD1 for D (7 bases). CDR3 size: 15 residues. Germline V lookup: CDR1 SQVTM, CDR2 ANQGSEA. Trimming shortened V by 0 bases and J by 6 bases, and 15 bases separated the two germline ends. CDR3 sequence (DNA): TGCAGCGTTGAAGATCGGAGGGGGCTAAGCAATGAGCAGTTCTTC. Encoded protein: CSVEDRRGLSNEQFF.

The V and J genes are TRBV13 and TRBJ2-7; 9 bases align to TRBD1. Germline V CDR1 and CDR2: PRHDT, FYEKMQ (reference sequence). Unmatched junction bases numbered 10, after V lost 0 bases and J lost 4 bases. The CDR3 is made up of 17 amino acids. DNA for the CDR3: TGTGCCAGCAGCTTAGGCCTTGGTACAGGGGGCGCATACGAGCAGTACTTC. Its protein is CASSLGLGTGGAYEQYF.

In its sample, this clone was seen once. The chain employs TRBV27 and TRBJ2-7, with D hard to call. The germline V gene has CDR1 MNHEY and CDR2 SMNVEV (reference sequence). This CDR3 spans 12 amino acids. Between the trimmed V and J ends, which lost 8 bases and 0 bases, there was a span of 8 bases. The CDR3 DNA reads TGTGCCAGCGGCCAATTCTCCTACGAGCAGTACTTC. It yields the protein CASGQFSYEQYF.

This clone was seen more than once but under ten times. J is TRBJ2-7 and V is TRBV5-4; 7 bases line up with TRBD1. The CDR3 loop spans 13 amino acids. The V and J ends lost 4 bases and 6 bases, in that order; junction bases with no gene match: 7. Germline V gene lookup returns CDR1 SGHNT and CDR2 YYREEE (reference sequence). The CDR3 DNA sequence: TGTGCCAGCAGCGTGACAGGGTTTAGCGAGCAGTACTTC. Translated, it gives CASSVTGFSEQYF.

This rearrangement joins TRBV4-1 to TRBJ2-7; 7 nucleotides align to TRBD2. The CDR3 extends over 16 amino acids. The ends lost 1 base at V and 2 bases at J; junction bases unmatched: 8. From germline, CDR1 is MGHRA and CDR2 YSYEKL. CDR3 sequence: CASSQASSGAPYEQYF. CDR3 bases: TGCGCCAGCAGCCAAGCGTCGAGCGGGGCCCCCTACGAGCAGTACTTC.

This chain connects TRBV6-5 to TRBJ2-5, with TRBD1 as a possible D gene (5 bases). The CDR3 loop spans 12 amino acids. Germline assignment: CDR1 MNHEY and CDR2 SVGAGI. The V and J ends lost 6 bases and 6 bases respectively, with 11 bases between them. The CDR3 protein is CASRGVRKTQYF. CDR3 nucleotides: TGTGCCAGCAGAGGGGTTCGGAAGACCCAGTACTTC.

The V gene is TRBV27, the J gene TRBJ2-2; D is uncertain. Looked up from germline, CDR1 is MNHEY and CDR2 is SMNVEV (reference sequence). The germline V and J ends were trimmed by 3 bases and 1 base, with 6 bases remaining between them. CDR3 length: 14 amino acids. CDR3 amino acids: CASSLSGNTGELFF. The CDR3 nucleotides are TGTGCCAGCAGTTTGAGTGGGAACACCGGGGAGCTGTTTTTT.

The chain is built from TRBV2 and TRBJ2-7, with D possibly TRBD2 on 6 matching bases. With 4 bases removed from V and 1 base from J, the gap between germline ends came to 11 bases. CDR3 length equals 14 residues. Germline CDR1 and CDR2: SNHLY and FYNNEI. The CDR3 protein is CASSGEEKSYEQYF. The CDR3 DNA follows: TGTGCCAGCAGTGGGGAGGAGAAGTCCTACGAGCAGTACTTC.

The chain carries TRBV6-6 and TRBJ2-1; 12 bases align to TRBD2. The length of the CDR3 is 16 residues. Germline V gene data show CDR1 as MNHNY and CDR2 as SVGAGI (reference sequence). V was clipped by 5 bases and J by 10 bases; unmatched bases: 12. In nucleotides, the CDR3 is TGTGCCAGCAGTACACGACTAGCGGGAGACCAGAGAGAGCAGTTCTTC. As protein: CASSTRLAGDQREQFF.

The J gene is TRBJ2-1, the V gene TRBV6-5; 8 nucleotides align to TRBD1. There are 15 residues in the CDR3. The trim removed 6 bases at V and 0 bases at J, leaving 4 bases unmatched. CDR1 is MNHEY, CDR2 SVGAGI, per germline. This chain's CDR3 is CASSPDRGSYNEQFF. DNA of the CDR3: TGTGCCAGCAGCCCCGACAGGGGCTCCTACAATGAGCAGTTCTTC.

The gene calls are TRBV27 and TRBJ2-7, with TRBD1 as a possible D gene (7 bases). The V end lost 4 bases, the J end lost 2 bases, and 18 bases lay between the germline ends. The CDR3 has 16 amino acids. Germline V gene data show CDR1 as MNHEY and CDR2 as SMNVEV (reference sequence). The CDR3 region is CASSSTQGGVTYEQYF. The CDR3 nucleotides read TGTGCCAGCAGTTCAACTCAGGGGGGAGTGACCTACGAGCAGTACTTC.

The chain uses TRBV5-6 and TRBJ2-3; the match to TRBD2 covers 9 bases. The V segment lost 5 bases and the J segment 4 bases; nucleotides outside the gene matches: 20. CDR3 size: 19 residues. Per germline, CDR1 SGHDT and CDR2 YYEEEE. This chain's CDR3 is CASSPSPPGAGGRSDTQYF. CDR3 nucleotides: TGTGCCAGCAGTCCCTCCCCCCCGGGAGCGGGAGGTCGGTCAGATACGCAGTATTTT. Full variable domain (rest looked up from reference TRBV5-6 and TRBJ2-3): DAGVTQSPTHLIKTRGQQVTLRCSPKSGHDTVSWYQQALGQGPQFIFQYYEEEERQRGNFPDRFSGHQFPNYSSELNVNALLLGDSALYLCASSPSPPGAGGRSDTQYFGPGTRLTVL.

This clone was counted a few times. This chain joins TRBV4-3 and TRBJ2-3; 7 nucleotides agree with TRBD2. Germline CDR1 is LGHNA and CDR2 is YSLEER. With 1 base clipped from V and 3 bases from J, the junction kept 13 bases outside the gene matches. This CDR3 region has 18 residues. CDR3 sequence: CASSQVKSSGYWTDTQYF. CDR3 DNA sequence: TGCGCCAGCAGCCAAGTCAAGTCTAGCGGATATTGGACAGATACGCAGTATTTT.

The rearrangement links TRBV27 to TRBJ2-3; TRBD2 matches 7 bases. The J segment lost 2 bases and the V segment lost 5 bases, leaving 22 bases of the junction unmatched. The CDR3 spans 20 residues. CDR1 is MNHEY and CDR2 is SMNVEV in the germline V gene (reference sequence). CDR3 sequence reads: CASSTGHPSTSVRATDTQYF. DNA of the CDR3: TGTGCCAGCAGTACTGGACATCCCTCTACTAGCGTACGCGCCACAGATACGCAGTATTTT.

On this clone: Within the sample, other DNA sequences also encode this same CDR3. The CDR3 region is CASSPRGLAGAYNEQFF. The CDR3 nucleotides read TGTGCCAGCAGCCCAAGGGGACTAGCGGGTGCCTACAATGAGCAGTTCTTC. The chain couples TRBV9 to TRBJ2-1; 12 positions agree with TRBD2. Germline V gene sequence: CDR1 SGDLS, CDR2 YYNGEE. CDR3 length: 17 residues. V was clipped by 4 bases and J by 2 bases; unmatched bases: 7.

The V gene is TRBV27, the J gene TRBJ1-2; D is uncertain. Germline-derived CDR1 and CDR2 are MNHEY and SMNVEV (reference sequence). The V end lost 5 bases, the J end lost 7 bases, and 17 bases lay between the germline ends. CDR3 length equals 14 residues. The CDR3 sequence is CASSPLRELRGYTF. CDR3 in DNA: TGTGCCAGCAGTCCTTTGAGGGAGTTGCGTGGCTACACCTTC.

The chain uses TRBV2 and TRBJ2-7; the D gene is possibly TRBD1 (5 bases). Germline CDR1 is SNHLY and CDR2 is FYNNEI. The CDR3 length is 16 residues. V was pared by 6 bases and J by 0 bases, with 18 bases between. The DNA for the CDR3 is TGTGCCAGCAGATCTGGGTGGCAGGGTCCCTCCTACGAGCAGTACTTC. It yields the protein CASRSGWQGPSYEQYF.

The rearrangement uses TRBV27 and TRBJ2-5; 14 bases are a match to TRBD2. This CDR3 is built from 17 residues. Germline CDR1 and CDR2: MNHEY and SMNVEV (reference sequence). With V trimmed by 4 bases and J by 3 bases, 7 bases remained unmatched. The CDR3 loop reads CASSSRTSGRWKETQYF. The CDR3 DNA reads TGTGCCAGCAGTTCCCGGACTAGCGGGAGGTGGAAAGAGACCCAGTACTTC.

This clone was found a few times. The V call is TRBV28, the J call TRBJ2-7; 8 bases align to TRBD1. J lost 5 bases, V lost 5 bases, and 8 bases had no gene match. Germline V gives CDR1 MDHEN, CDR2 SYDVKM. The CDR3 spans 14 residues. The CDR3 DNA is TGTGCCAGCAGTCCCCAGGGGGCGCGGAACGAGCAGTACTTC. Translated, it gives CASSPQGARNEQYF.

V is TRBV2 and J is TRBJ2-1, with D tentatively TRBD2 (5 bases). Germline V gene sequence: CDR1 SNHLY, CDR2 FYNNEI. The CDR3 spans 14 residues. V shed 5 bases and J shed 5 bases, with 13 bases lying between them. The CDR3 sequence is CASSRKRLHNEQFF. Here the CDR3 DNA reads TGTGCCAGCAGTCGTAAGCGGCTTCACAATGAGCAGTTCTTC.

The chain couples TRBV5-6 to TRBJ2-1, with 7 bases identical to TRBD2. Germline V gene data show CDR1 as SGHDT and CDR2 as YYEEEE. This CDR3 has 15 residues. V lost 2 bases and J lost 0; bases outside the gene matches: 2. The CDR3 here is CASSFGGSSYNEQFF. The CDR3 DNA is TGTGCCAGCAGCTTTGGCGGGAGCTCCTACAATGAGCAGTTCTTC.

The chain links TRBV4-3 to TRBJ2-1; tentative D call: TRBD2 (6 bases). The CDR3 is 15 amino acids. From germline, CDR1 is LGHNA and CDR2 YSLEER. With 0 bases removed from V and 9 bases from J, the gap between germline ends came to 15 bases. The CDR3 DNA sequence: TGCGCCAGCAGCCAAGAATCCGCTAGCGAGGGTGAGCAGTTCTTC. Protein: CASSQESASEGEQFF.